This T cell receptor (beta chain) was retrieved from a study of PD-L1 blockade in urothelial cancer. Study-level information: Blood samples had a median of around 140,000 T cells, roughly 84,000 unique TCRs, and clonality around 0.08.

The time point here: pretreatment peripheral blood. Each patient gave between 1 and 8 samples of peripheral blood mononuclear cells, which were collected pretreatment and during treatment. V was clipped by 4 bases and J by 2 bases, with 12 bases between them. CDR1 is MDHEN and CDR2 is SYDVKM in the germline V gene. The CDR3 spans 14 residues. About this clone itself: Antigen unknown.

Data came from immunoSEQ multiplex PCR; TCRdb stores just in-frame clones and leaves some out. The repertoire holds under 55,000 clones, with around 84% as singletons. Notes on the study in general: Better survival was predicted by below-median pretreatment blood TCR clonality. Durable-benefit patients showed greater tumor-associated blood clone expansion at 3 weeks.

V is TRBV28 and J is TRBJ2-7, with unresolved D. The material was PBMCs, obtained around atezolizumab (anti-PD-L1) treatment. The origin of this receptor is a man aged 70 or older with urothelial cancer. CDR3 sequence reads: CASSSFNGAYEQYF. DNA of the CDR3: TGTGCCAGCAGTTCTTTTAATGGAGCCTACGAGCAGTACTTC. Looking up the rest from reference TRBV28 and TRBJ2-7 gives the full variable domain: DVKVTQSSRYLVKRTGEKVFLECVQDMDHENMFWYRQDPGLGLRLIYFSYDVKMKEKGDIPEGYSVSREKKERFSLILESASTNQTSMYLCASSSFNGAYEQYFGPGTRLTVT.